This T cell receptor (beta chain) derives from a study of blood T cell repertoires in COVID-19. For the study at large: Sources were T cells, B-cell-depleted T cells, or PBMCs; the material itself was cDNA or gDNA.

Study processing details: The assay estimated nucleated cells by amplifying reference gene primers. The data were produced by immunoSEQ multiplex PCR, yet TCRdb's version contains in-frame clones alone and is incomplete. V and J calls and clone size are as listed in that table; D and trimming were resolved from the DNA. This table holds 200,000 or so clones, around 85% found once. Germline values: CDR1 SGHNT, CDR2 YYREEE (reference sequence). The ends lost 7 bases at V and 1 base at J; junction bases unmatched: 9. CDR3 length: 16 amino acids. This chain joins TRBV5-4 and TRBJ2-3, with 10 bases lining up with TRBD2. This TCR came from a man in his sixties with COVID-19, enrolled during active disease. Sequencing was carried out using peripheral blood. CDR3 protein: CASSKRAGGGTDTQYF. The CDR3 DNA is TGTGCCAGCTCGAAACGAGCGGGAGGGGGCACAGATACGCAGTATTTT.